Following are 16 T cell receptor beta chains from one sample sequenced in a study of beta chain features in type 1 diabetes. Broader study findings: Within each of all four CD4+ subsets, Type 1 diabetes patients had TCRB CDR3s that were moderately but significantly shorter.

Expressed TCRB transcripts got sequenced, as all isolated RNA was reverse transcribed. Repertoires were generated with immunoSEQ multiplex PCR, while TCRdb's copy carries only in-frame clones and drops some. The sample lists some 280,000 clones, 14% occurring once. Their antigen targets remain unknown. Sequences were obtained from naive CD4+ T cells from blood. The receptors shown here come from a young man with type 1 diabetes.

This clone appeared a few times. The chain links TRBV14 to TRBJ2-7, with D possibly matching TRBD2 (6 bases). The CDR3 is made up of 15 amino acids. Germline V gives CDR1 SGHDN, CDR2 FVKESK. Trimming removed 3 bases from V and 2 bases from J, with 14 bases in between. CDR3 sequence (DNA): TGTGCCAGCAGCCACTTTGGCGGGAAGACCTACGAGCAGTACTTC. It encodes CASSHFGGKTYEQYF.

This chain connects TRBV5-1 to TRBJ2-1, with D perhaps TRBD2 (6 bases). The germline V gene has CDR1 SGHRS and CDR2 YFSETQ. The CDR3 covers 15 residues. Trimming took 1 base from V and 5 from J, leaving 13 bases between them. Here the CDR3 reads CASSLYGRDHNEQFF. The CDR3 coding sequence is TGCGCCAGCAGCTTGTATGGGCGGGACCACAATGAGCAGTTCTTC.

This clone showed up just a few times. The CDR3 coding sequence is TGCGCCAGCAGACGGACAGCCTCTAGCACAGATACGCAGTATTTT. It translates to CASRRTASSTDTQYF. The chain recombines TRBV5-1 with TRBJ2-3, with D tentatively TRBD1 (6 bases). CDR3 size: 15 residues. Germline V CDR1 and CDR2: SGHRS, YFSETQ. The V end lost 5 bases, the J end lost 0 bases, and 13 bases lay between the germline ends.

This clone was found a few times. The rearrangement uses TRBV4-2 and TRBJ2-1, with 8 bases that match TRBD2. Germline V gives CDR1 LGHNA, CDR2 YNFKEQ. CDR3 length: 14 residues. The junction had 14 bases not matched to a gene; V was cut back by 4 bases and J by 15 bases. The CDR3 sequence is CASSPGLAVGFGFF. In nucleotides, the CDR3 is TGTGCCAGCAGCCCTGGACTAGCAGTGGGTTTCGGGTTCTTC.

The V gene is TRBV28, the J gene TRBJ2-1; perhaps TRBD1 as D (5 bases). Trimming pared 4 bases from V and 3 bases from J, leaving 19 bases between. The CDR3 covers 17 residues. Germline CDR1 and CDR2: MDHEN and SYDVKM. The CDR3 DNA reads as TGTGCCAGCAGTTCACACAAAACAGGATCGCTCTACAATGAGCAGTTCTTC. It specifies CASSSHKTGSLYNEQFF.

This clone was observed a handful of times. The rearrangement uses TRBV28 and TRBJ2-5; D may be TRBD2 (7 bases). CDR1 is MDHEN, CDR2 SYDVKM, per germline. The CDR3 extends over 14 amino acids. Trimming removed 6 bases at V and 3 bases at J, with 14 bases between. CDR3 loop: CASRPRGGKETQYF. The CDR3, as DNA: TGTGCCAGCAGGCCGAGGGGGGGAAAAGAGACCCAGTACTTC.

The chain has TRBV18 and TRBJ1-1; D might be TRBD1 (6 bases). The CDR3 extends over 16 amino acids. Germline loops: CDR1 KGHSH, CDR2 LQKENI. Trimming took 3 bases from V and 0 from J, leaving 14 bases between them. The CDR3: CASSPAGGGLNTEAFF. CDR3 DNA: TGTGCCAGCTCACCCGCGGGGGGGGGCCTGAACACTGAAGCTTTCTTT.

The chain has TRBV27 and TRBJ1-5; D is undetermined. Per the germline V gene, CDR1 is MNHEY and CDR2 is SMNVEV (reference sequence). V gave up 6 bases and J gave up 8 bases, with 20 bases separating them. This CDR3 spans 15 amino acids. The CDR3 is CASSRGTMGKEPQHF. The CDR3 coding sequence is TGTGCCAGCAGCCGCGGAACGATGGGTAAGGAGCCCCAGCATTTT.

Details on this clone: Other DNA sequences from this sample encode an identical CDR3 as well. This chain uses TRBV18 with TRBJ2-7, with 8 bases fitting TRBD1. Germline values: CDR1 KGHSH, CDR2 LQKENI. This CDR3 spans 15 amino acids. With 3 bases clipped from V and 5 bases from J, the junction kept 9 bases outside the gene matches. This CDR3 reads CASSPPGTGGDEQYF. The DNA of the CDR3 is TGTGCCAGCTCACCGCCGGGAACAGGGGGAGACGAGCAGTACTTC.

The genes are TRBV7-9 and TRBJ2-5, with D perhaps matching TRBD1 (5 bases). The CDR3 spans 14 residues. Trimming cost V 5 bases and J 7 bases, with 17 bases left between them. Germline loops: CDR1 SEHNR, CDR2 FQNEAQ (reference sequence). The CDR3, as DNA: TGTGCCAGCAGCCCGGACAATCAGCTCGGGACCCAGTACTTC. Translated, it gives CASSPDNQLGTQYF.

The V call is TRBV4-2, the J call TRBJ2-7; D might be TRBD2 (5 bases). Germline-derived CDR1 and CDR2 are LGHNA and YNFKEQ. Trimming removed 4 bases from V and 6 bases from J, with 16 bases in between. The length of the CDR3 is 14 residues. CDR3 DNA sequence: TGTGCCAGCAGCCCCCCGGGGTCGGGCCGCGAGCAGTACTTC. It is translated as CASSPPGSGREQYF.

CDR3 nucleotide sequence: TGCGCCAGCAGCTTGGGCCAATGGGGGGCTAACTATGGCTACACCTTC. Its translation: CASSLGQWGANYGYTF. The chain is built from TRBV5-1 and TRBJ1-2; perhaps TRBD1 as D (5 bases). The V and J ends lost 0 bases and 0 bases respectively, with 12 bases between them. The germline V gene encodes CDR1 SGHRS and CDR2 YFSETQ. CDR3 length equals 16 residues.

CDR3 DNA sequence: TGTGCCAGCAGTGCACTGGCTAGCGGGAGCGATGAGCAGTTCTTC. It yields the protein CASSALASGSDEQFF. The gene calls are TRBV2 and TRBJ2-1, with 10 bases fitting TRBD2. CDR3 length equals 15 residues. V lost 4 bases, J lost 8 bases, and 8 bases stayed unmatched. CDR1 is SNHLY, CDR2 FYNNEI, per germline.

This clone was detected only a few times. This chain links TRBV4-3 with TRBJ2-7, with D perhaps matching TRBD1 (6 bases). V lost 3 bases and J 3 bases, leaving 15 bases between the germline ends. The CDR3 is 15 residues long. Germline values: CDR1 LGHNA, CDR2 YSLEER. The CDR3 region is CASSHSIQGRYEQYF. CDR3 bases: TGCGCCAGCAGCCACAGCATTCAGGGGCGCTACGAGCAGTACTTC.

This clone was seen more than once but under ten times. The V call is TRBV6-1, the J call TRBJ2-3, with TRBD2 matching over 7 bases. The germline V gene has CDR1 MNHNS and CDR2 SASEGT. This CDR3 has 15 amino acids. The trim removed 2 bases at V and 1 base at J, leaving 3 bases unmatched. The CDR3 sequence: CASSESGGGTDTQYF. The CDR3 DNA reads as TGTGCCAGCAGTGAAAGTGGGGGGGGCACAGATACGCAGTATTTT.

The gene calls are TRBV18 and TRBJ2-1; 8 nucleotides match TRBD2. The germline V gene encodes CDR1 KGHSH and CDR2 LQKENI. This CDR3 is built from 15 residues. The V gene end was trimmed by 1 base and the J gene end by 3 bases; junction bases not matched to a gene: 2. The DNA for the CDR3 is TGTGCCAGCTCACCACTAGCGGGGAACTACAATGAGCAGTTCTTC. Translation gives CASSPLAGNYNEQFF.